A selection of T cell receptor beta chains follows, all from one sample in a study of beta chain features in type 1 diabetes. Clones were read by immunoSEQ multiplex PCR, and TCRdb kept only the in-frame ones, dropping some. The sample contains some 330,000 clones, approximately 11% of which appear only once. The sample taken for sequencing was naive CD4+ T cells from blood. These receptors originate from a woman aged 30 to 39 in good health. The CDR3 runs from the conserved cysteine through the conserved F or W. Each record gives: CDR3 protein, CDR3 DNA, D gene, V gene, clone size, J gene. D genes are given only for firm matches. Size tells how often a clone was seen (once, few, many) or the class of an expanded clone, and some rows leave it out.

CASSLLAGETGELFF | TGCGCCAGCAGCTTGTTAGCGGGAGAAACCGGGGAGCTGTTTTTT | TRBD2 | TRBV5-1 | NA | TRBJ2-2
CASSVASGQETQYF | TGTGCCAGCAGCGTAGCTAGCGGACAAGAGACCCAGTACTTC | TRBD2 | TRBV9 | NA | TRBJ2-5
CASSEQGGYGYTF | TGTGCCAGCAGCGAACAGGGGGGCTATGGCTACACCTTC | TRBD1 | TRBV6-6 | NA | TRBJ1-2
CASSFALKGATDTQYF | TGTGCCAGCAGCTTTGCGCTAAAGGGGGCTACAGATACGCAGTATTTT | TRBD1 | TRBV11-2 | few | TRBJ2-3
CASSLGQNTGELFF | TGTGCCAGCAGCTTGGGACAGAACACCGGGGAGCTGTTTTTT | NA | TRBV7-9 | NA | TRBJ2-2
CASSSGTTNEQFF | TGTGCCAGCAGCTCCGGGACAACGAATGAGCAGTTCTTC | NA | TRBV6-5 | few | TRBJ2-1
CASSALAGGPLNEQFF | TGTGCCAGCAGCGCGCTAGCGGGAGGGCCTCTCAATGAGCAGTTCTTC | TRBD2 | TRBV5-4 | few | TRBJ2-1
CAWTGGWGEKLFF | TGTGCCTGGACCGGAGGATGGGGAGAAAAACTGTTTTTT | NA | TRBV30 | NA | TRBJ1-4
CATRPGLAAQRVSYNEQFF | TGTGCCACGCGACCAGGACTAGCGGCACAAAGGGTCTCCTACAATGAGCAGTTCTTC | TRBD2 | TRBV7-9 | few | TRBJ2-1
CASSNREGGPLTKNIQYF | TGTGCCAGCAGCAATAGGGAGGGAGGGCCCTTAACCAAAAACATTCAGTACTTC | NA | TRBV21-1 | NA | TRBJ2-4
CASRGQQQETQYF | TGTGCCAGCCGGGGACAGCAACAAGAGACCCAGTACTTC | TRBD1 | TRBV18 | NA | TRBJ2-5
CASSTGLSGYTF | TGTGCCAGTAGTACAGGGTTGTCTGGCTACACCTTC | NA | TRBV19 | few | TRBJ1-2
CASSRGEDTQYF | TGTGCCAGCAGCCGTGGGGAGGATACGCAGTATTTT | NA | TRBV7-9 | few | TRBJ2-3